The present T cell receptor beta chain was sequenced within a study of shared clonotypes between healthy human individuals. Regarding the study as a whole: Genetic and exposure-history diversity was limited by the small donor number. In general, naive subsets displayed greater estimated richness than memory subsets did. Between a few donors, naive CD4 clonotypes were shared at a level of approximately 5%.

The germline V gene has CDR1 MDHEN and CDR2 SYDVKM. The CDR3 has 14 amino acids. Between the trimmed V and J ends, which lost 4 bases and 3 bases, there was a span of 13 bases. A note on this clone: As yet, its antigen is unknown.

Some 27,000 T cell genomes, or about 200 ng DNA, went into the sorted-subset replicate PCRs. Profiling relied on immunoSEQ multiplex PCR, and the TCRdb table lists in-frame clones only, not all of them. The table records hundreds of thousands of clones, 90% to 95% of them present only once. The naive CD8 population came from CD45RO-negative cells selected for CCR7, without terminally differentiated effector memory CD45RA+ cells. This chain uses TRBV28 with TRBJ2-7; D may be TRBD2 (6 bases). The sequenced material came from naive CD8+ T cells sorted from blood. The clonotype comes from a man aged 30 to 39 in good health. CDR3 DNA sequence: TGTGCCAGCAGTTCTGGCGGGATAATCTACGAGCAGTACTTC. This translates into CASSSGGIIYEQYF.